This T cell receptor (beta chain) derives from a study of cytomegalovirus exposure and HLA in healthy donors. The germline CDR1 and CDR2 sequences are SGHDN and FVKESK. V was shortened by 4 bases and J by 9 bases, with 18 bases between the two germline ends. The CDR3 runs to 14 residues. PCR was performed using 60 Vbeta and 13 Jbeta primers. Using immunoSEQ multiplex PCR, the repertoire was profiled, and TCRdb retains in-frame clones only, with some absent. Of 170,000 or so clones in the sample, approximately 80% were seen once. The sequenced material came from PBMCs. The sequence was obtained from a male donor in good health and CMV-seropositive. The V and J genes are TRBV14 and TRBJ1-1; possibly TRBD1 for D (6 bases). For the CDR3, the DNA is TGTGCCAGCAGCCCAACTTACTGGGGGCCTAAAGCTTTCTTT. Protein sequence: CASSPTYWGPKAFF.